A selection of T cell receptor beta chains follows, all from one sample in a study of blood T cells in healthy people across ages. TCRdb re-called the 5' RACE reads with MiXCR, one entry per CDR3 protein. In the table there are 1 million or so distinct CDR3 sequences, roughly 45% of which are singletons. Sequenced input: blood. The receptors derive from a woman aged 55-75 years in good health. Each CDR3 is given with its conserved first and last residue. The D gene is left open where the match is weak. Size tells how often a clone was seen (once, few, many) or the class of an expanded clone, and some rows leave it out.

v_call	d_call	clone_size	cdr3_length	j_call	cdr3_aa	cdr3_nt
TRBV4-1	NA	few	16	TRBJ2-7	CASSQDPSGPSSEQYF	TGCGCCAGCAGCCAAGATCCATCCGGCCCTTCCAGCGAGCAGTACTTC
TRBV2	NA	once	13	TRBJ2-3	CASTRDGTDTQYF	TGTGCCTCAACCAGGGATGGCACAGATACGCAGTATTTT
TRBV6-5	TRBD2	NA	16	TRBJ2-7	CASRPGTSGNAYEQYF	TGTGCCAGCAGACCAGGTACTAGCGGAAATGCCTACGAGCAGTACTTC
TRBV11-2	NA	few	12	TRBJ2-7	CASSRGSGVQYF	TGTGCCAGCAGTCGTGGGTCCGGGGTGCAGTACTTC
TRBV5-6	TRBD1	NA	17	TRBJ1-6	CASSLDPGTASNSPLHF	TGTGCCAGCAGCTTGGACCCCGGGACAGCAAGTAATTCACCCCTCCACTTT
TRBV20-1	NA	NA	14	TRBJ2-7	CSARVRTDSYEQYF	TGCAGTGCTAGAGTTCGAACGGATTCCTACGAGCAGTACTTC
TRBV10-3	NA	NA	12	TRBJ2-7	CANGPQTYEQYF	TGTGCCAACGGACCGCAAACCTACGAGCAGTACTTC
TRBV12-3/TRBV12-4	TRBD1	few	14	TRBJ1-2	CASCRDSPNYGYTF	TGTGCCAGCTGCCGGGACAGCCCTAACTATGGCTACACCTTC
TRBV11-2	NA	few	12	TRBJ1-1	CASSLGGGGAFF	TGTGCCAGCAGCTTAGGGGGCGGGGGAGCTTTCTTT
TRBV20-1	NA	NA	12	TRBJ2-7	CSAQGQNYEQYF	TGCAGTGCTCAAGGCCAAAACTACGAGCAGTACTTC
TRBV28	NA	NA	14	TRBJ2-7	CASSPSDRTYEQYF	TGTGCCAGCAGTCCCAGTGACAGAACCTACGAGCAGTACTTC
TRBV20-1	TRBD1	NA	15	TRBJ2-7	CSAREGQGPLREQYF	TGCAGTGCTAGAGAGGGACAGGGACCCCTTCGCGAGCAGTACTTC
TRBV20-1	NA	few	11	TRBJ2-5	CSARLSGTQYF	TGCAGTGCTAGACTAAGTGGGACCCAGTACTTC
TRBV7-6	NA	NA	15	TRBJ2-7	CASTPGGGGTYEQYF	TGTGCCAGCACCCCCGGAGGGGGCGGAACCTACGAGCAGTACTTC
TRBV28	NA	NA	13	TRBJ2-7	CASSLYQGSEQYF	TGTGCCAGCAGTTTATATCAGGGTAGCGAGCAGTACTTC
TRBV6-2/TRBV6-3	NA	few	13	TRBJ2-1	CASSYLARYEQFF	TGTGCCAGCAGTTACTTAGCGAGATATGAGCAGTTCTTC
TRBV5-1	TRBD2	NA	16	TRBJ2-3	CASSLDSGRFTDTQYF	TGCGCCAGCAGCTTGGATAGCGGGAGGTTCACAGATACGCAGTATTTT
TRBV6-1	TRBD2	NA	17	TRBJ2-1	CASTALSGTSLTSEQFF	TGTGCCAGCACCGCGCTCTCCGGGACTAGCCTTACTAGTGAGCAGTTCTTC
TRBV5-6	TRBD1	NA	15	TRBJ2-4	CASSLPGQGMDIQYF	TGTGCCAGCAGCTTACCGGGACAGGGGATGGACATTCAGTACTTC
TRBV6-1	TRBD1	NA	14	TRBJ1-1	CASSDPTGRTEAFF	TGTGCCAGCAGTGACCCGACAGGGAGGACTGAAGCTTTCTTT
TRBV7-8	NA	NA	15	TRBJ2-3	CASSLEPGNTDTQYF	TGTGCCAGCAGCTTAGAGCCGGGGAACACAGATACGCAGTATTTT
TRBV5-1	NA	many	13	TRBJ2-5	CASSSSSGETQYF	TGCGCCAGCAGCTCCAGTTCTGGAGAGACCCAGTACTTC
TRBV4-3	NA	once	13	TRBJ2-1	CASSQRGTGSQFF	TGCGCCAGCAGCCAAAGGGGAACTGGATCGCAGTTCTTC
TRBV4-1	NA	NA	13	TRBJ2-1	CASSGRQGNEQFF	TGCGCCAGCAGCGGCCGGCAGGGCAATGAGCAGTTCTTC
TRBV18	NA	NA	14	TRBJ2-5	CASSPRPGDNEQYF	TGTGCCAGCTCACCACGCCCCGGGGACAATGAGCAGTACTTC
TRBV7-9	NA	once	11	TRBJ1-2	CASSPGSSYTF	TGTGCCAGCAGCCCCGGAAGTAGCTACACCTTC
TRBV4-1	TRBD2	NA	16	TRBJ2-5	CASSHEGLAGVREQYF	TGCGCCAGCAGCCACGAGGGACTAGCGGGAGTTCGTGAGCAGTACTTC
TRBV29-1	NA	few	11	TRBJ1-4	CSVLADEKLFF	TGCAGCGTTTTGGCGGATGAAAAACTGTTTTTT
TRBV20-1	NA	NA	14	TRBJ2-3	CSAKSGTSTDTQYF	TGCAGTGCTAAGTCCGGGACTAGCACAGATACGCAGTATTTT
TRBV27	NA	few	15	TRBJ2-7	CASSSTGALTYEQYF	TGTGCCAGCAGTTCAACAGGTGCCCTTACCTACGAGCAGTACTTC
TRBV6-2/TRBV6-3	NA	NA	14	TRBJ2-7	CASRARGGSYEQYF	TGTGCCAGCAGGGCCCGAGGGGGCTCCTACGAGCAGTACTTC
TRBV28	TRBD1	NA	16	TRBJ1-6	CASSEFGTGYNSPLHF	TGTGCCAGCAGTGAATTCGGGACAGGGTATAATTCACCCCTCCACTTT